This T cell receptor beta chain was observed in a study of cytomegalovirus exposure and HLA in healthy donors. Whole-study results and caveats: Listed as cytomegalovirus-associated were 164 TCR beta chains. TCR clusters originating in the first cohort tended to co-occur in the approximately 130 validation repertoires, according to a later analysis. Specific recognition of CMV antigens was confirmed in vitro for a few chains (all CMV-associated).

The donors were in the roughly 110-subject validation cohort, distinct from the approximately 700-subject first cohort. The CDR3 spans 14 residues. Trimming shortened V by 2 bases and J by 2 bases, and 8 bases separated the two germline ends. The germline gives CDR1 MNHEY, CDR2 SVGAGI. Regarding this clone: Its antigen is still unknown.

Sequencing used immunoSEQ multiplex PCR; TCRdb keeps in-frame clones, though not all of them. The table lists about 83,000 clones, roughly 96% of them singletons, with approximately 1.4% in the top ten. The specimen was PBMCs. The chain uses TRBV6-5 and TRBJ2-3, with a tentative D call TRBD2 (5 bases). The clonotype was recovered from a woman aged 18-29 years in good health and CMV-seronegative. CDR3 sequence reads: CASSYRGYTDTQYF. CDR3 in DNA: TGTGCCAGCAGTTACCGAGGGTACACAGATACGCAGTATTTT.